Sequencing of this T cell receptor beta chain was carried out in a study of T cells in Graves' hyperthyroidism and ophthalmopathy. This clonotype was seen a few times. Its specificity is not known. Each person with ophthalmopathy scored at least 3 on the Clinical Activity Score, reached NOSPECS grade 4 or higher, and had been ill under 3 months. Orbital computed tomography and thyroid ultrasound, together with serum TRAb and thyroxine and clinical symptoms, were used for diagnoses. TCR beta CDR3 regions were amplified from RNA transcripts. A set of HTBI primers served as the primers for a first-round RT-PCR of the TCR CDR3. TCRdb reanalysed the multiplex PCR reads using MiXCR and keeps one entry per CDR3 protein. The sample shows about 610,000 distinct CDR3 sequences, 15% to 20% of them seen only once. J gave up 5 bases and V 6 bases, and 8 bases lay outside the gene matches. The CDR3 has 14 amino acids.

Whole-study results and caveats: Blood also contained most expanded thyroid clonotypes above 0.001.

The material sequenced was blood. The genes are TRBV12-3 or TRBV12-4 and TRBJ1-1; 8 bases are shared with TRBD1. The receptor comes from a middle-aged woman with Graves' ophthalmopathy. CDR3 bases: TGTGCCAGCAGGAAGGCAACAGGGGGAACTGAAGCTTTCTTT. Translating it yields CASRKATGGTEAFF.